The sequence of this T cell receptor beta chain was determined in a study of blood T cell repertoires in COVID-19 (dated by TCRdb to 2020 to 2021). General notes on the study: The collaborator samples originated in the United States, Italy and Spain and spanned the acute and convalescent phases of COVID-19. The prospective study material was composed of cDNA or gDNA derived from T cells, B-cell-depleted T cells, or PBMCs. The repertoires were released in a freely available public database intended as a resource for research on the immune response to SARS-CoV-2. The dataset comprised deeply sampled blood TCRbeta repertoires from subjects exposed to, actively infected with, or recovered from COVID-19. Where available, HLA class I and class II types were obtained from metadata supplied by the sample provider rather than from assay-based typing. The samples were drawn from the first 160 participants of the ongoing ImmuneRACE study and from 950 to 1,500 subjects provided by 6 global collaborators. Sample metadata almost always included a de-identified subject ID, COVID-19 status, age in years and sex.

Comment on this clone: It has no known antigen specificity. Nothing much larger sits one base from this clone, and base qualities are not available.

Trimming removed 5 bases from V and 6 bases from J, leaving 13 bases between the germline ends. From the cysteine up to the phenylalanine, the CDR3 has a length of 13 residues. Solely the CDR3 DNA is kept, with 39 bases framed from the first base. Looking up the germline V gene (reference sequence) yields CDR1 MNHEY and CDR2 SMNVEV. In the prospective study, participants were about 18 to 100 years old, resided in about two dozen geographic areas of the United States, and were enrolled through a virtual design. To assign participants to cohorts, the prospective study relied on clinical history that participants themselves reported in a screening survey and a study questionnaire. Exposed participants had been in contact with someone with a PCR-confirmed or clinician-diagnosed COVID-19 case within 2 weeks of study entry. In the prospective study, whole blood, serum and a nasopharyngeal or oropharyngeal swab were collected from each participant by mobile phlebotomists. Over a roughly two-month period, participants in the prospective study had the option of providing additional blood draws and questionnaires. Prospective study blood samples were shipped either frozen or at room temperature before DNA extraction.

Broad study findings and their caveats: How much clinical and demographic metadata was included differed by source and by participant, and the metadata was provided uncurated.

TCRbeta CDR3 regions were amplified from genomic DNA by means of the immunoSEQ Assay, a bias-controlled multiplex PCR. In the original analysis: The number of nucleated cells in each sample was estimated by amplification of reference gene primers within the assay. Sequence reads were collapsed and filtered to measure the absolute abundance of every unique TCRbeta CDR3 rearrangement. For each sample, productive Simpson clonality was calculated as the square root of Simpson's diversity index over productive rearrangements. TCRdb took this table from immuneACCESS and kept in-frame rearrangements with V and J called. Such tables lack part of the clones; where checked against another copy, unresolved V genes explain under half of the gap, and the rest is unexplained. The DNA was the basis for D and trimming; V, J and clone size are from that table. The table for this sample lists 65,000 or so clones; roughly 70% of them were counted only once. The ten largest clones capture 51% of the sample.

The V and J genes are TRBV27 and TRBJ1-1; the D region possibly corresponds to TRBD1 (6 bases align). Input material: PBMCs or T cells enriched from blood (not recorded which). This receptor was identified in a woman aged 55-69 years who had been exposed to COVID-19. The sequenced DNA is TGTGCCAGCAGTCTACAGGGACCCTCTGAAGCTTTCTTT. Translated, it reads CASSLQGPSEAFF.